The subject of this entry is one T cell receptor beta chain. Original processing methods: Researchers report that nucleated cell counts were estimated from reference gene primer amplification. Libraries were prepared by immunoSEQ multiplex PCR; TCRdb keeps only in-frame clonotypes and omits some of them. The V and J calls and the clone size are those of that table, but D and trimming were determined from the DNA. The table lists tens of thousands of clones, more than 75% of them singletons. The data are from a study of blood T cell repertoires in COVID-19. Study summary: Samples of COVID-19 (acute and convalescent) were obtained from the United States, Italy and Spain. The analysed material was cDNA or gDNA that came from T cells, B-cell-depleted T cells, or PBMCs.

V lost 2 bases and J lost 0, with 8 bases in between. The germline CDR1 and CDR2 sequences are MNHNS and SASEGT. The CDR3 is 15 residues long. The chain employs TRBV6-1 and TRBJ1-5; the D gene is possibly TRBD1 (6 bases). The source is a woman in her seventies with acute or convalescent COVID-19. The sample comprised peripheral blood. The CDR3 here is CASSEMTGSNQPQHF. Written as DNA, the CDR3 is TGTGCCAGCAGTGAAATGACAGGTAGCAATCAGCCCCAGCATTTT.